The entry that follows covers one T cell receptor beta chain sequence. V was trimmed by 4 bases and J by 4 bases, leaving 15 bases between them. CDR1 and CDR2 (germline): DFQATT, SNEGSKA (reference sequence). This CDR3 comprises 14 residues. This sample was included in a study of CD8 T cells in Susac syndrome. cDNA came from about 0.51 to 1 ug RNA primed by random hexamers. TCRdb used MiXCR to reprocess the immunoSEQ multiplex PCR reads, holding one entry per CDR3 protein. The sample lists 140,000 to 150,000 distinct CDR3 sequences, nearly 97% seen once, with roughly 0.084% in the top ten. This receptor was taken from a human donor with Susac syndrome. This rearrangement joins TRBV20-1 to TRBJ2-3; D is possibly TRBD1 (6 bases). Sequencing input: CD4+ T cells from PBMCs. The DNA of the CDR3 is TGCAGTGCTAAACAGGGAACTCTCGCAGATACGCAGTATTTT. It translates to CSAKQGTLADTQYF.